This T cell receptor (beta chain) emerged from a study of blood T cell repertoires in COVID-19. Profiled with immunoSEQ multiplex PCR; TCRdb holds only in-frame clones, not every one. The sample has about 150,000 clones, roughly 89% seen once; the top ten hold more than 4.5%. Germline V gene data show CDR1 as WNHNN and CDR2 as SYGVQD (reference sequence). J was trimmed by 5 bases and V by 3 bases; bases with no gene match: 4. The CDR3 is made up of 14 amino acids. The study assigned cohorts using participant-reported clinical history. This TCR was sampled from a woman aged 45-65 years who had been exposed to COVID-19. This chain uses TRBV10-1 with TRBJ2-3; 8 bases are a match to TRBD1. Material: PBMCs or T cells enriched from blood (not recorded which). CDR3 DNA: TGCGCCAGCAGTGACAGGGGGCATAGAGATACGCAGTATTTT. Translating it yields CASSDRGHRDTQYF.